Listed here is a single T cell receptor (beta chain). It was 5'RACE with constant-segment primers that produced the TCR alpha and TCR beta cDNA libraries, which carried sample barcodes and UMIs. A single record per CDR3 protein comes from TCRdb applying MiXCR to the 5' RACE reads. Of a few hundred thousand distinct CDR3 sequences in the sample, more than 15% are singletons; the top ten hold 20% to 25%. The length of the CDR3 is 17 residues. V was cut by 7 bases and J by 5 bases, with 23 bases left in between. Germline V CDR1 and CDR2: MNHNY, SVGAGI (reference sequence). The data were obtained in a study of T-cell memory formation after mild COVID-19.

This sequence was found in a man aged 18-30 years who had mild COVID-19 (a few samples of this study predate the infection). Cell type and time point are not known. Input material: PBMCs or a T cell subset sorted from them (not recorded which). This sequence joins TRBV6-6 and TRBJ1-4; a weak D match, TRBD1 (5 bases). The CDR3 DNA follows: TGTGCCAGCACCCCGGCGGGGCAGAAAATTTTCAATGAAAAACTGTTTTTT. It encodes CASTPAGQKIFNEKLFF.